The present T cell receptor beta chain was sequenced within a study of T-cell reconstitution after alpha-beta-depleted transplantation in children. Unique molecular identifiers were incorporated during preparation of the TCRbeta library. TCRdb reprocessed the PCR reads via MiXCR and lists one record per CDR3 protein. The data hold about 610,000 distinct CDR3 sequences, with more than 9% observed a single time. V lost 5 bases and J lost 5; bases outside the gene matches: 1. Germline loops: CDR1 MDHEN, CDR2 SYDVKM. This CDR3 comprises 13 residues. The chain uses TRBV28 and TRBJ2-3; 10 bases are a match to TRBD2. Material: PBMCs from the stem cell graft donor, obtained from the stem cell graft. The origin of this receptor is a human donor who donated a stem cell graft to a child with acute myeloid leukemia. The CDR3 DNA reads TGTGCCAGCAGTCCTAGCGGGAGAGATACGCAGTATTTT. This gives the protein CASSPSGRDTQYF.